Described below is a single T cell receptor (beta chain) sequence and its context. The data stem from a study of somatic mutations in cytotoxic T cells in rheumatoid arthritis. V trimming: 5 bases; J trimming: 3 bases; junction bases outside the gene matches: 12. The CDR3 is made up of 16 amino acids. Germline loops: CDR1 MDHEN, CDR2 SYDVKM. The assay was immunoSEQ multiplex PCR, and TCRdb's table has in-frame clones only and misses some. The sample consists of about 18,000 clones, over 75% of them appearing once. The chain uses TRBV28 and TRBJ2-5; TRBD2 aligns across 7 bases. The material sequenced was CD8+ T cells sorted from blood. The sequence came from a woman aged 45-65 years in good health. CDR3 sequence reads: CASSPRTSLAEETQYF. DNA for the CDR3: TGTGCCAGCAGTCCTAGGACTAGTCTGGCGGAAGAGACCCAGTACTTC.